This is a list of T cell receptor beta chains from one sample in a study of shared clonotypes between healthy human individuals. Assay used: immunoSEQ multiplex PCR; TCRdb lists only in-frame clones, some missing. The profile shows about 1,900,000 clones, roughly 94% of them singletons. The sequenced material came from naive CD8+ T cells sorted from blood. These TCRs come from a man aged 18-30 years in good health. Both conserved end residues are trimmed from each CDR3.

j_call: TRBJ2-7; v_call: TRBV5-4; cdr3_aa: ASSPGQGAIEQY
j_call: TRBJ2-7; v_call: TRBV28; cdr3_aa: ASNPRTGGYEQY
j_call: TRBJ2-7; v_call: TRBV5-6; cdr3_aa: ASSLSGPYEQY
j_call: TRBJ1-2; v_call: TRBV6-1; cdr3_aa: ASSGGHRLYGYT
j_call: TRBJ2-6; v_call: TRBV7-9; cdr3_aa: ASSFSDSPSGANVLT
j_call: TRBJ1-1; v_call: TRBV4-3; cdr3_aa: ASSQESPTSAGVNTEAF
j_call: TRBJ2-1; v_call: TRBV9; cdr3_aa: ASSVAGNEQF
j_call: TRBJ2-7; v_call: TRBV9; cdr3_aa: ASSPPPGYEQY
j_call: TRBJ2-3; v_call: TRBV10-1; cdr3_aa: ASSEGLAGWDTQY
j_call: TRBJ2-2; v_call: TRBV7-8; cdr3_aa: ASSLDGRHLLTGELF
j_call: TRBJ1-2; v_call: TRBV10-2; cdr3_aa: ASSDGSYGYT
j_call: TRBJ1-6; v_call: TRBV4-1; cdr3_aa: ASSQDYPRGIEHSPLH
j_call: TRBJ2-3; v_call: TRBV9; cdr3_aa: ASSARRGGSTDTQY
j_call: TRBJ2-2; v_call: TRBV9; cdr3_aa: ASSVGSGSYTGELF
j_call: TRBJ2-5; v_call: TRBV25-1; cdr3_aa: ASSEAAGTLYQETQY
j_call: TRBJ1-5; v_call: TRBV4-1; cdr3_aa: ASSHGGAQPQH
j_call: TRBJ2-2; v_call: TRBV29-1; cdr3_aa: SVVGHNTGELF
j_call: TRBJ2-2; v_call: TRBV4-1; cdr3_aa: ASSHLSGGNTGELF
j_call: TRBJ1-1; v_call: TRBV6-5; cdr3_aa: ASSYGSSAEAF
j_call: TRBJ1-2; v_call: TRBV5-1; cdr3_aa: ASSFGGAGGYT
j_call: TRBJ1-3; v_call: TRBV11-2; cdr3_aa: ASSLGVSSGNTIY
j_call: TRBJ2-4; v_call: TRBV21-1; cdr3_aa: ASSKGGPAKNIQY
j_call: TRBJ2-7; v_call: TRBV6-6; cdr3_aa: ASNGGTEQY
j_call: TRBJ1-2; v_call: TRBV27; cdr3_aa: ASSSYAEGYT
j_call: TRBJ2-5; v_call: TRBV2; cdr3_aa: ASTQGANDETQY
j_call: TRBJ1-1; v_call: TRBV9; cdr3_aa: ASSVGPEGTEAF
j_call: TRBJ1-4; v_call: TRBV27; cdr3_aa: ASSLYQGATNEKLF
j_call: TRBJ2-3; v_call: TRBV7-2; cdr3_aa: ASSPHRGAGGVWY
j_call: TRBJ2-2; v_call: TRBV6-5; cdr3_aa: ASSYSIPSVFGELF
j_call: TRBJ2-7; v_call: TRBV7-6; cdr3_aa: ASSRGQGSSYEQY
j_call: TRBJ2-5; v_call: TRBV27; cdr3_aa: ASSLLLAGADMETQY
j_call: TRBJ2-3; v_call: TRBV4-1; cdr3_aa: ASSQDPPGASTDTQY
j_call: TRBJ2-7; v_call: TRBV19; cdr3_aa: ASSIEGSYEQY
j_call: TRBJ2-1; v_call: TRBV27; cdr3_aa: ASSPLAGSYNEQF
j_call: TRBJ2-5; v_call: TRBV9; cdr3_aa: ASSALAGRETQY
j_call: TRBJ1-1; v_call: TRBV27; cdr3_aa: ASRPHMATVNTEAF
j_call: TRBJ1-2; v_call: TRBV6-1; cdr3_aa: ASSEGGILDYT
j_call: TRBJ2-7; v_call: TRBV5-1; cdr3_aa: ASSQGQERVEQY
j_call: TRBJ2-1; v_call: TRBV4-1; cdr3_aa: ASSRLAGPYNEQF
j_call: TRBJ2-5; v_call: TRBV13; cdr3_aa: ASSLGEGLTQETTQY
j_call: TRBJ2-5; v_call: TRBV6-1; cdr3_aa: ASSGRLAGAQRASLETQY
j_call: TRBJ2-1; v_call: TRBV4-1; cdr3_aa: ASSQESGAGYNEQF
j_call: TRBJ1-1; v_call: TRBV6-6; cdr3_aa: ASSYEGLNTEAF
j_call: TRBJ2-2; v_call: TRBV10-3; cdr3_aa: AISETSFNTGELF
j_call: TRBJ2-1; v_call: TRBV27; cdr3_aa: ASSLRLAGNEQF
j_call: TRBJ2-3; v_call: TRBV7-9; cdr3_aa: ASSLRGQRDTQY
j_call: TRBJ2-7; v_call: TRBV27; cdr3_aa: ASSPQGQGINYEQY
j_call: TRBJ2-5; v_call: TRBV13; cdr3_aa: ASSTDQETQY